The rows below give T cell receptor beta chains drawn from one sample of a study of blood T cell repertoires in COVID-19. This table comes from immunoSEQ multiplex PCR, and its TCRdb copy is limited to in-frame clones, with some not included. The sample has 130,000 to 150,000 clones; around three quarters are singletons. Sequences were obtained from peripheral blood. These receptors all come from a man of 80 years or more with acute or convalescent COVID-19. Both conserved end residues are part of each CDR3. A D gene is named only where the DNA matches it firmly. Where a row states a size, it is once, few, many or the class of an expanded clone; other rows omit it.

J gene | D gene | clone size | V gene | CDR3 DNA | CDR3 protein
TRBJ1-4 | - | - | TRBV20-1 | TGCAGTGCTAGTGGGGCCGTTGGTCTGAGTCATGAAAAACTGTTTTTT | CSASGAVGLSHEKLFF
TRBJ2-5 | TRBD2 | few | TRBV7-9 | TGTGCCAGCAGCTTAACTAGCGGGGGCGAGGAGACCCAGTACTTC | CASSLTSGGEETQYF
TRBJ1-5 | - | few | TRBV9 | TGTGCCAGCAAACAATGGCAGGAGGATTATAGCAATCAGCCCCAGCATTTT | CASKQWQEDYSNQPQHF
TRBJ1-5 | - | - | TRBV27 | TGTGCCAGCAGTTTATCCTTTGATCAGCCCCAGCATTTT | CASSLSFDQPQHF
TRBJ1-2 | - | - | TRBV7-2 | TGTGCCAGCAGCGCGGGGGGAGGATTCTATGGCTACACCTTC | CASSAGGGFYGYTF
TRBJ1-2 | TRBD1 | few | TRBV18 | TGTGCCAGCTCACCCGACAGGGACTATGGCTACACCTTC | CASSPDRDYGYTF
TRBJ2-1 | - | - | TRBV21-1 | TGTGCCAGCAGCGGGCGACGACGTAGCGGGGGGGCCTCGAATGAGCAGTTCTTC | CASSGRRRSGGASNEQFF
TRBJ1-3 | - | - | TRBV7-9 | TGTGCCAGCGGTGCGTCATCGAGTTCTGGAAACACCATATATTTT | CASGASSSSGNTIYF
TRBJ2-7 | TRBD2 | - | TRBV6-1 | TGTGCCAGCAGTGAAGGGGGGACTAGCGGGGTAGACGAGCAGTACTTC | CASSEGGTSGVDEQYF
TRBJ2-7 | TRBD2 | - | TRBV6-2/TRBV6-3 | TGTGCCAGCAGTTCCAGCGGGGAGTCCTACGAGCAGTACTTC | CASSSSGESYEQYF
TRBJ1-1 | TRBD1 | - | TRBV5-4 | TGTGCCAGCAGCCTGCGACAGGGTCGGAATACTGAAGCTTTCTTT | CASSLRQGRNTEAFF
TRBJ1-3 | - | few | TRBV29-1 | TGCAGCGTCTCGGTCTCTGGAAACACCATATATTTT | CSVSVSGNTIYF
TRBJ2-3 | TRBD2 | - | TRBV5-1 | TGCGCCAGCAGCTTGGTAGCGGGGGATTTCACAGATACGCAGTATTTT | CASSLVAGDFTDTQYF
TRBJ1-5 | - | few | TRBV4-3 | TGCGCCAGCAGCCAAGTGGGCAGACCCTCCAATCAGCCCCAGCATTTT | CASSQVGRPSNQPQHF
TRBJ2-1 | TRBD2 | - | TRBV18 | TGTGCCAGCTCACCTCAAACTAGCGGCTCCTACAATGAGCAGTTCTTC | CASSPQTSGSYNEQFF
TRBJ1-6 | TRBD1 | - | TRBV7-2 | TGTGCCAGCAGCTTACCTCCGGGACAGAATTCACCCCTCCACTTT | CASSLPPGQNSPLHF
TRBJ1-6 | TRBD1 | - | TRBV18 | TGTGCCAGCTCCCAGGACAGGGGCAATTCACCCCTCCACTTT | CASSQDRGNSPLHF
TRBJ1-2 | TRBD1 | few | TRBV4-2 | TGTGCCAGCAGCCAAGACCCCCGACAGGGGTATGGCTACACCTTC | CASSQDPRQGYGYTF
TRBJ2-2 | - | - | TRBV2 | TGTGCCAGCCGGGGCGGGACAGTAACCGGGGAGCTGTTTTTT | CASRGGTVTGELFF
TRBJ2-1 | - | - | TRBV7-3 | TGTGCCAGCAGCTCGTCCACAGATGAGCAGTTCTTC | CASSSSTDEQFF
TRBJ2-3 | - | - | TRBV3-1/TRBV3-2 | TGTGCCAGCAGCCAAATGGGGCTAGAAGGCGCCACGCAGTATTTT | CASSQMGLEGATQYF
TRBJ2-2 | - | - | TRBV18 | TGTGCCAGCTCACCAAACAGGGCGGGCGTGAACGGGGAGCTGTTTTTT | CASSPNRAGVNGELFF
TRBJ2-1 | - | - | TRBV19 | TGTGTCGCGAGGCAGGGCCCCTACAATGAGCAGTTCTTC | CVARQGPYNEQFF
TRBJ2-7 | TRBD2 | few | TRBV11-3 | TGTGCCAGCACTTCGGGGGGCGAGCAGTACTTC | CASTSGGEQYF
TRBJ1-4 | - | - | TRBV5-1 | TGCGCCAGCAGCTCAGGAACAGGGTGGAATGAAAAACTGTTTTTT | CASSSGTGWNEKLFF
TRBJ2-7 | - | - | TRBV3-1/TRBV3-2 | TGTGCCAGCAGCCAAGATAAATCAACCGAGCATTACTTC | CASSQDKSTEHYF